Shown below are 12 T cell receptor beta chains from a single sample sequenced in a study of blood T cell repertoires in COVID-19. Measured with immunoSEQ multiplex PCR; TCRdb has only the in-frame clones, and not every one. The sample lists roughly 100,000 clones, 75% to 90% occurring once. Source material: peripheral blood. These receptors came from a human donor in a cohort sampled during active COVID-19.

The J gene is TRBJ1-2, the V gene TRBV3-1 (or the pseudogene TRBV3-2), with TRBD1 as a possible D gene (5 bases). Germline CDR1 reads LGHDT; CDR2 reads YNNKEL (reference sequence). This CDR3 spans 14 amino acids. V lost 3 bases, J lost 8 bases, and 16 bases lay in between. In DNA, the CDR3 is TGTGCCAGCAGCCAGGGTAAGGGGACTAAAGGCTACACCTTC. Protein product: CASSQGKGTKGYTF.

The chain has TRBV24-1 and TRBJ2-5; 8 nucleotides align to TRBD1. V shed 3 bases and J 1 base; nucleotides not matched to a gene: 6. The CDR3 length is 16 residues. Germline V gene data show CDR1 as KGHDR and CDR2 as SFDVKD. This CDR3 reads CATSDRSGGSQETQYF. CDR3 coding DNA: TGTGCCACCAGTGATAGGTCAGGGGGCAGCCAAGAGACCCAGTACTTC.

The chain uses TRBV5-1 and TRBJ2-1, with 11 nucleotides matching TRBD2. V was clipped by 0 bases and J by 5 bases; unmatched bases: 4. The CDR3 consists of 16 residues. The germline V gene has CDR1 SGHRS and CDR2 YFSETQ. This chain's CDR3 is CASSLGGTSGHNEQFF. CDR3 nucleotides: TGCGCCAGCAGCTTGGGGGGGACTAGCGGCCACAATGAGCAGTTCTTC.

The gene calls are TRBV9 and TRBJ1-5; a possible D gene is TRBD1 (5 bases). Trimming shortened V by 1 base and J by 9 bases, and 8 bases separated the two germline ends. The CDR3 is 12 amino acids. Germline V gene sequence: CDR1 SGDLS, CDR2 YYNGEE. CDR3: CASSVSGGPQHF. The CDR3 nucleotides read TGTGCCAGCAGCGTATCCGGGGGGCCCCAGCATTTT.

The rearrangement joins TRBV28 to TRBJ2-7; 13 bases are a match to TRBD2. With V trimmed by 4 bases and J by 1 base, 7 bases remained unmatched. The V gene's germline CDR1 is MDHEN and CDR2 SYDVKM. The CDR3 extends over 17 amino acids. Here the CDR3 DNA reads TGTGCCAGCAGTTCCCTGGGACTAGCGGGGTCATCCTACGAGCAGTACTTC. It codes for CASSSLGLAGSSYEQYF.

This chain connects TRBV9 to TRBJ2-7; 14 bases align to TRBD2. V dropped 4 bases and J dropped 2; count of bases not matched to a gene: 8. Per the germline V gene, CDR1 is SGDLS and CDR2 is YYNGEE. This CDR3 has 17 amino acids. CDR3 loop: CASSPKGLAGAPYEQYF. The DNA for the CDR3 is TGTGCCAGCAGCCCAAAGGGACTAGCGGGAGCACCCTACGAGCAGTACTTC. Looking up the rest from reference TRBV9 and TRBJ2-7 gives the full variable domain: DSGVTQTPKHLITATGQRVTLRCSPRSGDLSVYWYQQSLDQGLQFLIQYYNGEERAKGNILERFSAQQFPDLHSELNLSSLELGDSALYFCASSPKGLAGAPYEQYFGPGTRLTVT.

This clone was counted only a few times. J is TRBJ2-2 and V is TRBV2; 8 bases are shared with TRBD2. The CDR3 consists of 14 residues. Germline V gene sequence: CDR1 SNHLY, CDR2 FYNNEI. Losses at the gene ends were 7 bases for V and 5 bases for J; bases not matched to a gene: 6. CDR3: CASIAGPATGELFF. The CDR3 DNA reads as TGTGCCAGCATAGCGGGGCCCGCGACCGGGGAGCTGTTTTTT.

As DNA, the CDR3 is TGTGCCAGCGACGGTAACGTCCGGGGAGAGCAGTACTTC. It yields the protein CASDGNVRGEQYF. The chain uses TRBV28 and TRBJ2-7, with D maybe TRBD2 (5 bases). Trimming removed 8 bases at V and 7 bases at J, with 18 bases between. Germline lookup yields CDR1 MDHEN and CDR2 SYDVKM. This CDR3 contains 13 residues.

The rearrangement uses TRBV5-4 and TRBJ1-3; 8 positions match TRBD1. Trimming removed 2 bases from V and 0 bases from J; junction bases left unmatched: 7. The CDR3 sequence is 17 residues long. Germline loops: CDR1 SGHNT, CDR2 YYREEE (reference sequence). The CDR3: CASSLNRGLSSGNTIYF. CDR3 bases: TGTGCCAGCAGCTTAAACAGGGGGTTAAGCTCTGGAAACACCATATATTTT.

To note about this clone: Sequence at one end of the junction differs from germline and may be a read error. The chain combines TRBV19 with TRBJ2-2; TRBD2 agrees at 9 bases. Germline V gene data show CDR1 as LNHDA and CDR2 as SQIVND (reference sequence). The CDR3 runs 20 residues. The CDR3 is CASSLDGASGTLRGTGELFF. As DNA, the CDR3 is TGTGCCAGTAGTCTAGACGGGGCTAGCGGGACCCTACGGGGCACCGGGGAGCTGTTTTTT. Together with reference TRBV19 and TRBJ2-2, the CDR3 gives the full variable domain: DGGITQSPKYLFRKEGQNVTLSCEQNLNHDAMYWYRQDPGQGLRLIYYSQIVNDFQKGDIAEGYSVSREKKESFPLTVTSAQKNPTAFYLCASSLDGASGTLRGTGELFFGEGSRLTVL.

The chain links TRBV20-1 to TRBJ1-1; no firm D call. The CDR3 runs 11 residues. Trimming stripped 6 bases from V and 8 bases from J, with 13 bases between. Germline-derived CDR1 and CDR2 are DFQATT and SNEGSKA (reference sequence). As DNA, the CDR3 is TGCAGTGCACCGAGGGCGAAGGAAGCTTTCTTT. The encoded protein is CSAPRAKEAFF.

The chain has TRBV21-1 and TRBJ2-7; the D segment call TRBD2 is taken from the table without a DNA check. TRBV21-1 is termed a pseudogene. This CDR3 has 19 residues. CDR3 sequence reads: CASSKCGLRRLAGGYEQYF. CDR3 nucleotide sequence: TGTGCCAGCAGCAAATGCGGTTTAAGGCGCCTAGCGGGGGGCTACGAGCAGTACTTC.